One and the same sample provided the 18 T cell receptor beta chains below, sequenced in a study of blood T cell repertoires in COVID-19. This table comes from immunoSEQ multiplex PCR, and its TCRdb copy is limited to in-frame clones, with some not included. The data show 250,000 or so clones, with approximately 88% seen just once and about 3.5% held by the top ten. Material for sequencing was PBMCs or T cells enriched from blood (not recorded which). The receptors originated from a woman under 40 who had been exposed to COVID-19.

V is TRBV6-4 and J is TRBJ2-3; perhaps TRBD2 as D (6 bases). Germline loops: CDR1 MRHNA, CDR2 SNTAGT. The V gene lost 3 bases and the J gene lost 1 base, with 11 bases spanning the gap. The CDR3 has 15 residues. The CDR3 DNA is TGTGCCAGCAGTGAACTAGCTTTTGGCACAGATACGCAGTATTTT. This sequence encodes CASSELAFGTDTQYF.

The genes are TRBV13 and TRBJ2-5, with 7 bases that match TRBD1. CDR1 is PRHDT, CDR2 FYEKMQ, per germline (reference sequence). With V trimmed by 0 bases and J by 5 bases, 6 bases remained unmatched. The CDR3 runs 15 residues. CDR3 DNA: TGTGCCAGCAGCTTAGGGGACAGGATCTGGGAGACCCAGTACTTC. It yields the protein CASSLGDRIWETQYF. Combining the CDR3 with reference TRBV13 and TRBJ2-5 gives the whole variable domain AAGVIQSPRHLIKEKRETATLKCYPIPRHDTVYWYQQGPGQDPQFLISFYEKMQSDKGSIPDRFSAQQFSDYHSELNMSSLELGDSALYFCASSLGDRIWETQYFGPGTRLLVL.

The CDR3 DNA is TGTGCCAGCACGACGGACAGTGGTAGGGTCGGCTACACCTTC. Translating it yields CASTTDSGRVGYTF. The rearrangement links TRBV9 to TRBJ1-2; the D gene is possibly TRBD1 (6 bases). The germline V and J ends were trimmed by 6 bases and 8 bases, with 20 bases remaining between them. This CDR3 comprises 14 residues. Germline assignment: CDR1 SGDLS and CDR2 YYNGEE.

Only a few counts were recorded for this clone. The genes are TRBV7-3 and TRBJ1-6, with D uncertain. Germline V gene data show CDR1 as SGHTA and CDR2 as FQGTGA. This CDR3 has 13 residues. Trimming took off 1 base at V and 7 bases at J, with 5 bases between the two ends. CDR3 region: CASSLMTNSPLHF. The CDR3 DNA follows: TGTGCCAGCAGCTTAATGACAAATTCACCCCTCCACTTT.

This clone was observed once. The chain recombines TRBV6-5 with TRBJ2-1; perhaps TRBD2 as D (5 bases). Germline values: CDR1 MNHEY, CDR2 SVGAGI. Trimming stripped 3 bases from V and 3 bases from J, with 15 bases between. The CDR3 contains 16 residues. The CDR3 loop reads CASSYGEAGSYNEQFF. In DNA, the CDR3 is TGTGCCAGCAGTTATGGTGAGGCGGGCAGCTACAATGAGCAGTTCTTC.

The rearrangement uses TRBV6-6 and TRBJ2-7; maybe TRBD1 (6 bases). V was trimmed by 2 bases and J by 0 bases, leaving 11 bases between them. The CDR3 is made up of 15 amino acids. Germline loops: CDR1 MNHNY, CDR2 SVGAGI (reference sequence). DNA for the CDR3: TGTGCCAGCAGTTACACAGGGACCAGCTCCTACGAGCAGTACTTC. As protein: CASSYTGTSSYEQYF.

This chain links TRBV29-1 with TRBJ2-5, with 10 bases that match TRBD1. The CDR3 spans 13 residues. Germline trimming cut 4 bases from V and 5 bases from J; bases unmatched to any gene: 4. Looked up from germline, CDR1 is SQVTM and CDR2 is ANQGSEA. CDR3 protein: CSVAGTGAETQYF. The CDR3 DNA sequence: TGCAGCGTTGCCGGGACAGGGGCGGAGACCCAGTACTTC.

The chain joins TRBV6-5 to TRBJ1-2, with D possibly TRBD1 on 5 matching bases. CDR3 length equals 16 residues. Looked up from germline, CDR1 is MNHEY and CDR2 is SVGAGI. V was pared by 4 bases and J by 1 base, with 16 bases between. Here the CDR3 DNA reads TGTGCCAGCAGTTCAAGGACAAAACAGTTTAACTATGGCTACACCTTC. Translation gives CASSSRTKQFNYGYTF.

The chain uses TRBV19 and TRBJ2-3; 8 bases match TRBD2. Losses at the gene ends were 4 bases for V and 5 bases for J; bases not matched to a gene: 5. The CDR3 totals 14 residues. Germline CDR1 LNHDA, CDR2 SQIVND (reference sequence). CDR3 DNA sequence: TGTGCCAGTAGTACGGGACTAGTTGGAGATACGCAGTATTTT. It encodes CASSTGLVGDTQYF.

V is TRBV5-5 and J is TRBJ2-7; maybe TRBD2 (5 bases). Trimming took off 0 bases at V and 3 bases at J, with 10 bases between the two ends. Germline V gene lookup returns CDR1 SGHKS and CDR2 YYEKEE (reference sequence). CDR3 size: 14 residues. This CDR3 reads CASSLAGDSYEQYF. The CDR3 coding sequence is TGTGCCAGCAGCTTGGCCGGGGATAGCTACGAGCAGTACTTC.

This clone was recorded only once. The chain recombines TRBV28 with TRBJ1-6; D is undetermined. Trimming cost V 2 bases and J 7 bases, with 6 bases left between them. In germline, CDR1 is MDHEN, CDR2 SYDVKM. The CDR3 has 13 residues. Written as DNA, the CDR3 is TGTGCCAGCAGTTTAGGGGAGAATTCACCCCTCCACTTT. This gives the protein CASSLGENSPLHF.

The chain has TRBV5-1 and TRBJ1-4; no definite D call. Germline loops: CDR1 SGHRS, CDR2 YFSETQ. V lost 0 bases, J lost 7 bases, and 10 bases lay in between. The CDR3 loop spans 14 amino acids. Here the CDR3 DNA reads TGCGCCAGCAGCTTGGGGGAGGTCGGTGAAAAACTGTTTTTT. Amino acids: CASSLGEVGEKLFF.

The CDR3 DNA sequence: TGTGCCAGCAGTAGGGGGGGGTATCAGCCCCAGCATTTT. Its translation: CASSRGGYQPQHF. The chain couples TRBV6-5 to TRBJ1-5, with D maybe TRBD1 (6 bases). Per the germline V gene, CDR1 is MNHEY and CDR2 is SVGAGI. V lost 5 bases, J lost 5 bases, and 10 bases lay in between. CDR3 length: 13 residues.

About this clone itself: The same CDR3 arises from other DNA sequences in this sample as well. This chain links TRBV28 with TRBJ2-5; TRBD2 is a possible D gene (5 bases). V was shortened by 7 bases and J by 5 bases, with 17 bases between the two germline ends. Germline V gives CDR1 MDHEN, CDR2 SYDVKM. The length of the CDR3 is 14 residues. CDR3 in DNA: TGTGCCAGCATTCCCTCTGGGAGTCGGGAGACCCAGTACTTC. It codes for CASIPSGSRETQYF.

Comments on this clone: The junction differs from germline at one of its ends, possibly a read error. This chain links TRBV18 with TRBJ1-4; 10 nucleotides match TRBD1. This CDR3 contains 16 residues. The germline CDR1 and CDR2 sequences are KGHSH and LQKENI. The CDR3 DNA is TGTGCCAGCTCACCAGATCGACAGGGGGCTAACGAAAAACTGTTTTTT. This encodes CASSPDRQGANEKLFF.

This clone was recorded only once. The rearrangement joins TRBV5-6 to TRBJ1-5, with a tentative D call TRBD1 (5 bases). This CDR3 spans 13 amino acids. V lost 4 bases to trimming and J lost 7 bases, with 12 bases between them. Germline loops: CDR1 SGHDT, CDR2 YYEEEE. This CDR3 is CASSRQSRQPQHF. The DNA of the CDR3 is TGTGCCAGCAGCCGACAGAGTAGGCAGCCCCAGCATTTT. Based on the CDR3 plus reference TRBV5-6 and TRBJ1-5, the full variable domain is DAGVTQSPTHLIKTRGQQVTLRCSPKSGHDTVSWYQQALGQGPQFIFQYYEEEERQRGNFPDRFSGHQFPNYSSELNVNALLLGDSALYLCASSRQSRQPQHFGDGTRLSIL.

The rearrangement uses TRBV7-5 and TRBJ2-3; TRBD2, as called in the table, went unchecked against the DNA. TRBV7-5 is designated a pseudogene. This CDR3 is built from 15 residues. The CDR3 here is CVRSCWGGSTDTQYF. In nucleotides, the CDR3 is TGTGTCAGAAGCTGCTGGGGGGGTAGCACAGATACGCAGTATTTT.

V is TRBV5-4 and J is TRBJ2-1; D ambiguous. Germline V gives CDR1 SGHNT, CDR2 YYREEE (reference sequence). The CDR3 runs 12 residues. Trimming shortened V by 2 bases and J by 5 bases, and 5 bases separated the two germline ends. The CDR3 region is CASSFSNNEQFF. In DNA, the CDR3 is TGTGCCAGCAGCTTTTCTAACAATGAGCAGTTCTTC. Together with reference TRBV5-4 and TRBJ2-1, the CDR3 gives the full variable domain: ETGVTQSPTHLIKTRGQQVTLRCSSQSGHNTVSWYQQALGQGPQFIFQYYREEENGRGNFPPRFSGLQFPNYSSELNVNALELDDSALYLCASSFSNNEQFFGPGTRLTVL.